This TCR beta chain is drawn from a study of blood T cell repertoires in COVID-19. Whole-study context: Some COVID-19 samples were acute and others convalescent; all came from the United States, Italy and Spain.

In the authors' workflow: It was from reference gene primer amplification that nucleated cell counts were estimated. Some clones are missing from TCRdb's copy, which holds only in-frame ones; the method was immunoSEQ multiplex PCR. Clonal size and the V and J genes are those of that table, whereas D and trimming came from the DNA. The sample yields just under 60,000 clones, around 84% seen once. The germline V gene has CDR1 SGHTA and CDR2 FQGNSA. V shed 5 bases, J shed 6 bases, and the junction held 9 bases outside the gene matches. This CDR3 region has 16 residues. The receptor was isolated from a human donor with active COVID-19. The donor label of this sample is uncertain. Sequencing was carried out using peripheral blood. The rearrangement links TRBV7-2 to TRBJ1-6; 8 bases are shared with TRBD1. The CDR3 DNA is TGTGCCAGCAGCGAGAGTAAAGGACAGGGTAATTCACCCCTCCACTTT. As protein: CASSESKGQGNSPLHF.